Listed below are T cell receptor beta chains from one sample, sequenced in a study of molecular identifiers for immune sequencing clone quantification. From the PCR reads, TCRdb called clonotypes with MiXCR, one entry per CDR3 protein. The sample contains under 600,000 distinct CDR3 sequences, approximately 25% of which appear only once. The specimen sequenced was naive CD8+ T cells from blood, with Jurkat cell RNA spiked in. All receptors come from a human donor in good health. Some libraries in this study had Jurkat cell RNA spiked in. The CDR3 runs from the conserved cysteine through the conserved F or W. A D gene is named only where the DNA matches it firmly. Not every row has a clone size; where given, it reads once, few, many or a size class.

>TRBJ2-1|TRBV6-2/TRBV6-3|-|-
TGTGCCACCAAGACTAGGATGCTCGCGTATGAGCAGTTCTTC
CATKTRMLAYEQFF
>TRBJ2-7|TRBV7-2|-|-
TGTGCCAGCAGCTTAGGGCGACAGGGAGGGGAGCAGTACTTC
CASSLGRQGGEQYF
>TRBJ1-1|TRBV6-2/TRBV6-3|-|-
TGTGCCAGCAGCGAGTTAGGATGGGTTGAAGCTTTCTTT
CASSELGWVEAFF
>TRBJ1-2|TRBV7-9|-|few
TGTGCCAGCAGCCCCCGTAGCCCGGACAGAAACTATGGCTACACCTTC
CASSPRSPDRNYGYTF
>TRBJ2-1|TRBV29-1|TRBD2|few
TGCAGCGTTGTCGGGACTAGCGGGAGAGGGTCCTACGATGAGCAGTTCTTC
CSVVGTSGRGSYDEQFF
>TRBJ1-4|TRBV9|-|few
TGTGCCAGCAGCGTAGGAGGTTCCGGACCTAATGAAAAACTGTTTTTT
CASSVGGSGPNEKLFF
>TRBJ2-7|TRBV28|-|-
TGTGCCAGCACCCCTCGGCAAACCAACGAGCAGTACTTC
CASTPRQTNEQYF
>TRBJ2-7|TRBV20-1|TRBD2|few
TGCAGTGCTAGAGACTTCTTGGGAGCGGGAGGAAACGAGCAGTACTTC
CSARDFLGAGGNEQYF
>TRBJ2-2|TRBV7-9|-|many
TGTGCCAGCAGCTTAGGGATCACCGGGGAGCTGTTTTTT
CASSLGITGELFF
>TRBJ2-7|TRBV7-9|-|many
TGTGCCAGCAGCTTAGTTATCGGGGAGATTTACGAGCAGTACTTC
CASSLVIGEIYEQYF
>TRBJ1-1|TRBV19|-|-
TGTGCCAGTAGCTTATTTGGGACGGAAAACTCCGAAGCTTTCTTT
CASSLFGTENSEAFF
>TRBJ2-7|TRBV6-2/TRBV6-3|-|-
TGTGCCAGCAGTTACGGAGCGGAGGGGGGCTACGAGCAGTACTTC
CASSYGAEGGYEQYF
>TRBJ1-2|TRBV6-5|-|-
TGTGCCAGCAGTCTAGCTAGCCTGAGGGGCTACACCTTC
CASSLASLRGYTF
>TRBJ1-5|TRBV5-5|-|many
TGTGCCAGCAGCTTAAAAGCAGGCAATCAGCCCCAGCATTTT
CASSLKAGNQPQHF